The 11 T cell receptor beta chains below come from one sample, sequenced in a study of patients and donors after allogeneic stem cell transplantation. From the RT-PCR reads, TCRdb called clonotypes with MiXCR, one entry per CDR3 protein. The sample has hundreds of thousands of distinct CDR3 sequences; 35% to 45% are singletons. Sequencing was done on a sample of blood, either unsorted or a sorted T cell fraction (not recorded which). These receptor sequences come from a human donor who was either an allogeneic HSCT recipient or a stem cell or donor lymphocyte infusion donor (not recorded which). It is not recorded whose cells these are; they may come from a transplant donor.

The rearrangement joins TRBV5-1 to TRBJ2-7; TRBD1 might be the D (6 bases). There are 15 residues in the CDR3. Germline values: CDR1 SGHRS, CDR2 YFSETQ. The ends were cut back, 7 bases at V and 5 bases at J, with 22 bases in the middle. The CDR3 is CASCRGNLNPHEQYF. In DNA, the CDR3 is TGCGCCAGCTGCAGGGGCAACCTAAACCCTCACGAGCAGTACTTC.

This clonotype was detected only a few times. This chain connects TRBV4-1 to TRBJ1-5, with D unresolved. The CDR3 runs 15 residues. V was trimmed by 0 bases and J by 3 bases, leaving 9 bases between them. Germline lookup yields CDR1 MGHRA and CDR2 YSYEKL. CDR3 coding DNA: TGCGCCAGCAGCCAAGACCCAGGACCCAATCAGCCCCAGCATTTT. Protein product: CASSQDPGPNQPQHF.

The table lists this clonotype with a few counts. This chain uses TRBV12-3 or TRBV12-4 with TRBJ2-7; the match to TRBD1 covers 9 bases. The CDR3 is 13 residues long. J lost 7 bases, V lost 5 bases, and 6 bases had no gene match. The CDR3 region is CASSLKTGGEQYF. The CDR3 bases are TGTGCCAGCAGTCTTAAGACAGGGGGAGAGCAGTACTTC.

The CDR3 reads CASSQVRNMLPQHF. CDR3 nucleotide sequence: TGCGCCAGCAGCCAAGTTCGGAACATGCTGCCCCAGCATTTT. The chain carries TRBV4-3 and TRBJ1-5; D is undetermined. CDR1 and CDR2 from the germline V gene are LGHNA and YSLEER. V shed 1 base and J shed 9 bases, with 13 bases lying between them. This CDR3 spans 14 amino acids.

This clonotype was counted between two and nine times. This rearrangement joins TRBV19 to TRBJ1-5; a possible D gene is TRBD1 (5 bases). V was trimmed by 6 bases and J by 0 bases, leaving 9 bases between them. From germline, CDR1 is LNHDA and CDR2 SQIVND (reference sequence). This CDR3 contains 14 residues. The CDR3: CASSGTYSNQPQHF. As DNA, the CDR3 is TGTGCCAGTAGCGGGACGTATAGCAATCAGCCCCAGCATTTT.

The CDR3 reads CASSYSPGLAAANEQFF. The CDR3 coding sequence is TGTGCCAGCAGTTACTCCCCAGGACTAGCGGCGGCGAATGAGCAGTTCTTC. The chain employs TRBV6-6 and TRBJ2-1, with TRBD2 matching 10 bases. The CDR3 covers 17 residues. The germline V gene encodes CDR1 MNHNY and CDR2 SVGAGI (reference sequence). Germline trimming cut 0 bases from V and 7 bases from J; bases unmatched to any gene: 9.

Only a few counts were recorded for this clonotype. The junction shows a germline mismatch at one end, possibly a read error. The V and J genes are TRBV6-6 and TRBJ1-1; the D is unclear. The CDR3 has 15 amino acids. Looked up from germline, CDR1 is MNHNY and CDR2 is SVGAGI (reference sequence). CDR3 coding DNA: TGTGCCAGCACTTACGAGTATACAGTGGACACTGAAGCTTTCTTT. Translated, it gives CASTYEYTVDTEAFF.

DNA of the CDR3: TGTGCCAGCAGCTTCGGGCGTGGCTATGGCTACACCTTC. Residues: CASSFGRGYGYTF. The V gene is TRBV7-8, the J gene TRBJ1-2, with D unclear. Germline loops: CDR1 SGHVS, CDR2 FQNEAQ. V gave up 3 bases and J gave up 4 bases, with 9 bases separating them. This CDR3 is built from 13 residues.

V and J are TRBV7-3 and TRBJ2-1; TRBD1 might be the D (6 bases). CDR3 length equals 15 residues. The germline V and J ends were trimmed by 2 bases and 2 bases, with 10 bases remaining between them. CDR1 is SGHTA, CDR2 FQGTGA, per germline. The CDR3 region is CASSLSQGTYNEQFF. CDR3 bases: TGTGCCAGCAGCTTATCACAGGGCACCTACAATGAGCAGTTCTTC.

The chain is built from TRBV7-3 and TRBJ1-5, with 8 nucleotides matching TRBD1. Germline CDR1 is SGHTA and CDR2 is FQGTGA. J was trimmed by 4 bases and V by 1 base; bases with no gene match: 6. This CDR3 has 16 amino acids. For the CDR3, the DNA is TGTGCCAGCAGCTTAATGGGGCGGACAGGGAATCAGCCCCAGCATTTT. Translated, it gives CASSLMGRTGNQPQHF.

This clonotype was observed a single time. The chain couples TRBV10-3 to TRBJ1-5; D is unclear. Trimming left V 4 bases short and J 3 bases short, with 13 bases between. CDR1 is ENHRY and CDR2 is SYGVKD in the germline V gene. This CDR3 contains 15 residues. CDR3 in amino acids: CAISGHGNTNQPQHF. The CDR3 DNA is TGTGCCATCAGTGGTCATGGGAATACCAATCAGCCCCAGCATTTT.